Presented here are 12 T cell receptor beta chains from one specimen sequenced in a study of radiotherapy plus CTLA-4 blockade in lung cancer (dated by TCRdb to 2016 to 2019). Libraries were prepared through the immunoSEQ multiplex PCR assay. The clones in this table, taken by TCRdb from immuneACCESS, are in-frame only. Not every clone is retained; where verified, under half of the shortfall comes from an unresolved V gene, and the cause of the rest is unknown. The sample table shows about 98,000 clones, and 82% are seen once. Of the sample, roughly 3.5% is held by the ten largest clones. The sample consisted of peripheral blood, taken from a patient treated with radiotherapy plus ipilimumab. These TCRs come from a human donor with non-small cell lung cancer who had a partial response to radiotherapy plus ipilimumab.

In its sample, this clone was seen a few times. J is TRBJ2-3 and V is TRBV19; 10 nucleotides agree with TRBD1. V shed 5 bases and J 2 bases; nucleotides not matched to a gene: 10. Per the germline V gene, CDR1 is LNHDA and CDR2 is SQIVND (reference sequence). The CDR3 is 17 residues long. The CDR3 loop reads CASSGSRQGADTDTQYF. The CDR3 coding sequence is TGTGCCAGTAGTGGTTCACGACAGGGGGCGGACACAGATACGCAGTATTTT.

The chain carries TRBV5-1 and TRBJ1-6, with a tentative D call TRBD1 (5 bases). Trimming pared 4 bases from V and 10 bases from J, leaving 27 bases between. The CDR3 has 18 residues. Germline V gene lookup returns CDR1 SGHRS and CDR2 YFSETQ. The CDR3 reads CASSPVPAWGDGYSPLHF. The DNA of the CDR3 is TGCGCCAGCAGCCCCGTGCCGGCTTGGGGGGACGGGTACTCACCCCTCCACTTT.

This chain joins TRBV11-2 and TRBJ1-1; D is unresolved. CDR3 length: 13 residues. Germline lookup yields CDR1 SGHAT and CDR2 FQNNGV. Trimming left V 3 bases short and J 1 base short, with 6 bases between. The CDR3 coding sequence is TGTGCCAGCAGCTTTGGCCGGAACACTGAAGCTTTCTTT. As protein: CASSFGRNTEAFF.

V usage is TRBV7-3 and J usage is TRBJ2-1, with 8 bases aligning to TRBD2. CDR3 size: 15 residues. V gave up 5 bases and J gave up 5 bases; unmatched junction bases: 8. Germline lookup yields CDR1 SGHTA and CDR2 FQGTGA. CDR3 coding DNA: TGTGCCAGCAGCAGTAGCGGGGAGGGGGACAATGAGCAGTTCTTC. The encoded protein is CASSSSGEGDNEQFF.

The genes are TRBV18 and TRBJ2-1, with a possible D match to TRBD1 (6 bases). Trimming took off 3 bases at V and 5 bases at J, with 8 bases between the two ends. The CDR3 runs 13 residues. Germline V gene lookup returns CDR1 KGHSH and CDR2 LQKENI. The CDR3 region is CASSPRTDNEQFF. In DNA form, the CDR3 reads TGTGCCAGCTCACCGAGGACAGACAATGAGCAGTTCTTC.

About this clone itself: This same CDR3 is encoded by further DNA sequences in the sample. This sequence joins TRBV18 and TRBJ1-1; maybe TRBD1 (6 bases). Germline V gives CDR1 KGHSH, CDR2 LQKENI. V lost 4 bases and J 1 base, leaving 13 bases between the germline ends. This CDR3 contains 15 residues. The CDR3 coding sequence is TGTGCCAGCTCACGGCCCACAGGGAGGAACACTGAAGCTTTCTTT. Protein product: CASSRPTGRNTEAFF. The full variable domain, completed using reference TRBV18 and TRBJ1-1, is NAGVMQNPRHLVRRRGQEARLRCSPMKGHSHVYWYRQLPEEGLKFMVYLQKENIIDESGMPKERFSAEFPKEGPSILRIQQVVRGDSAAYFCASSRPTGRNTEAFFGQGTRLTVV.

V is TRBV15 and J is TRBJ1-5; 8 positions agree with TRBD1. Trimming cost V 4 bases and J 10 bases; bases outside gene matches: 9. The CDR3 runs 14 residues. Germline V gives CDR1 LNHNV, CDR2 YYDKDF (reference sequence). The CDR3 nucleotides read TGTGCCACCAGCACCCGACAGGGGCTCTTCCCCCAGCATTTT. Protein: CATSTRQGLFPQHF.

The chain couples TRBV5-1 to TRBJ2-5, with 9 bases aligning to TRBD2. With V trimmed by 0 bases and J by 2 bases, 5 bases remained unmatched. Germline-derived CDR1 and CDR2 are SGHRS and YFSETQ. The length of the CDR3 is 16 residues. The DNA for the CDR3 is TGCGCCAGCAGCTTGGTGGGGACTAGCAGACAAGAGACCCAGTACTTC. Protein sequence: CASSLVGTSRQETQYF.

The sample holds a few counts of this clone. The CDR3 DNA reads as TGTGCCAGCAGCTCGGGAGTGACCTACGAGCAGTACTTC. Its translation: CASSSGVTYEQYF. The V call is TRBV5-6, the J call TRBJ2-7; possible D gene TRBD2, 6 bases. Germline V CDR1 and CDR2: SGHDT, YYEEEE. The CDR3 spans 13 residues. The ends were cut back, 3 bases at V and 2 bases at J, with 9 bases in the middle. Looking up the rest from reference TRBV5-6 and TRBJ2-7 gives the full variable domain: DAGVTQSPTHLIKTRGQQVTLRCSPKSGHDTVSWYQQALGQGPQFIFQYYEEEERQRGNFPDRFSGHQFPNYSSELNVNALLLGDSALYLCASSSGVTYEQYFGPGTRLTVT.

Turning to this clone: At one boundary the junction diverges from the germline segment, which might be a read error. This chain connects TRBV5-1 to TRBJ2-3; TRBD2 is a possible D gene (6 bases). The CDR3 consists of 16 residues. Germline CDR1 SGHRS, CDR2 YFSETQ. This chain's CDR3 is CASSRPASENTGTQYF. Here the CDR3 DNA reads TGCGCCAGCAGCCGTCCAGCTAGCGAGAACACAGGTACGCAGTATTTT.

The CDR3 nucleotides read TGTGCCAGCAGCTTAGGGCTAGCGGGAGGGCAAATCTACAATGAGCAGTTCTTC. Residues: CASSLGLAGGQIYNEQFF. This rearrangement joins TRBV7-8 to TRBJ2-1; 12 bases are a match to TRBD2. With V trimmed by 1 base and J by 3 bases, 7 bases remained unmatched. Germline values: CDR1 SGHVS, CDR2 FQNEAQ. This CDR3 is 18 amino acids long.

V gene TRBV28 combines with J gene TRBJ1-4; 7 bases map to TRBD1. The CDR3 extends over 13 amino acids. The V gene's germline CDR1 is MDHEN and CDR2 SYDVKM. J gave up 7 bases and V 5 bases, and 4 bases lay outside the gene matches. This CDR3 is CASSQGVSEKLFF. CDR3 nucleotide sequence: TGTGCCAGCAGTCAGGGGGTAAGTGAAAAACTGTTTTTT.